The 24 T cell receptor beta chains reported below all come from one sample, sequenced in a study of CXCR3-negative and CXCR3-positive naive CD8 T cells. UMI-labeled 5' RACE TRB cDNA libraries were prepared from the cells. With the 5' RACE reads reprocessed, TCRdb shows one record per CDR3 protein and no DNA. The listing contains around 66,000 distinct CDR3 sequences. The study, taken as a whole, reports: Naive cells positive for CXCR3 carried more hydrophobic TRB CDR3s than CXCR3-negative ones.

Their antigens remain unidentified. Sequencing was performed on naive CXCR3+ CD8+ T cells from blood. This sample's subset: CD45RO-CCR7+CD27+CD95- naive CD8+ T cells expressing CXCR3 (TNR3+). These receptors came from a human donor in good health. Some clones in this sample may be carry-over from other donors' samples.

The chain recombines TRBV30 with TRBJ2-7; the D call of TRBD1 rests on TCRdb alone, since no DNA is present to check it. Germline-derived CDR1 and CDR2 are GTSNPN and SVGIG (reference sequence). CDR3 size: 13 residues. CDR3 residues: CAWNLNRGHEQYF.

The gene calls are TRBV5-1 and TRBJ2-1; TCRdb picks TRBD1, but there is no DNA to check that call. This CDR3 region has 15 residues. Germline V gives CDR1 SGHRS, CDR2 YFSETQ. The CDR3 sequence: CASSPGQGTYNEQFF. Based on the CDR3 plus reference TRBV5-1 and TRBJ2-1, the full variable domain is KAGVTQTPRYLIKTRGQQVTLSCSPISGHRSVSWYQQTPGQGLQFLFEYFSETQRNKGNFPGRFSGRQFSNSRSEMNVSTLELGDSALYLCASSPGQGTYNEQFFGPGTRLTVL.

The J gene is TRBJ2-2, the V gene TRBV19; TCRdb's assignment of TRBD1 cannot be checked, as there is no DNA. The CDR3 loop spans 13 amino acids. Germline V gene sequence: CDR1 LNHDA, CDR2 SQIVND (reference sequence). The CDR3 is CASNAGSTGELFF.

J is TRBJ2-5 and V is TRBV12-3 or TRBV12-4; absent DNA, TCRdb's TRBD1 call cannot be checked. The CDR3 runs to 15 residues. CDR3: CASSLRQPNQETQYF.

The chain is built from TRBV5-1 and TRBJ1-1. Germline V gene sequence: CDR1 SGHRS, CDR2 YFSETQ. The CDR3 is 16 residues long. The CDR3 protein is CASSLDSFPMNTEAFF.

V gene TRBV7-9 combines with J gene TRBJ2-1; TCRdb reports TRBD1, a call that lacks DNA to check it against. CDR1 is SEHNR, CDR2 FQNEAQ, per germline (reference sequence). The CDR3 totals 12 residues. CDR3 region: CASSPRPGEQFF.

The V and J genes are TRBV7-3 and TRBJ2-1; TCRdb proposes TRBD2, but this gene call is untestable without DNA. In germline, CDR1 is SGHTA, CDR2 FQGTGA. This CDR3 is 16 amino acids long. CDR3 region: CASRPGLGLAGNEQFF.

This chain connects TRBV18 to TRBJ1-6; TCRdb reports TRBD1, a call that lacks DNA to check it against. Germline V gene sequence: CDR1 KGHSH, CDR2 LQKENI. The CDR3 extends over 18 amino acids. CDR3: CASSPPGQTSSYNSPLHF.

The rearrangement links TRBV6-2 or TRBV6-3 to TRBJ2-1. Germline V gene sequence: CDR1 MNHEY, CDR2 SVGEGT. This CDR3 has 15 residues. CDR3: CASSYLTSSYNEQFF.

The chain recombines TRBV29-1 with TRBJ2-3. The CDR3 runs to 11 residues. Per germline, CDR1 SQVTM and CDR2 ANQGSEA. The CDR3 loop reads CSVEGADTQYF.

The chain is built from TRBV28 and TRBJ2-7; TCRdb's D gene call, TRBD1, goes unchecked for lack of DNA. Germline-derived CDR1 and CDR2 are MDHEN and SYDVKM. This CDR3 is 14 amino acids long. The CDR3 spells CAASKDRAQGKQYF.

The gene calls are TRBV4-1 and TRBJ2-3. This CDR3 has 16 amino acids. Per the germline V gene, CDR1 is MGHRA and CDR2 is YSYEKL. CDR3 loop: CASSHSQSAGTDTQYF.

The J gene is TRBJ1-5, the V gene TRBV12-5; checking the TCRdb D call of TRBD1 is not possible without DNA. There are 14 residues in the CDR3. Germline CDR1 reads LGHNT; CDR2 reads FRNRAP. The CDR3 here is CASSRRGSNQPQHF.

The chain combines TRBV7-2 with TRBJ2-5; the D call of TRBD1 rests on TCRdb alone, since no DNA is present to check it. Germline lookup yields CDR1 SGHTA and CDR2 FQGNSA. The CDR3 has 16 amino acids. The CDR3 reads CASSLWSAGAQETQYF.

The chain uses TRBV27 and TRBJ2-1; TCRdb picks TRBD2, but there is no DNA to check that call. CDR3 length: 14 amino acids. Germline CDR1 MNHEY, CDR2 SMNVEV (reference sequence). The CDR3 region is CASRPGTSYNEQFF.

The genes are TRBV20-1 and TRBJ1-2; TCRdb's D gene call, TRBD1, goes unchecked for lack of DNA. Germline values: CDR1 DFQATT, CDR2 SNEGSKA (reference sequence). CDR3 size: 14 residues. CDR3 residues: CSARDSGVNYGYTF.

CDR3 protein: CASSSVEEGGRYEQYF. The chain combines TRBV5-6 with TRBJ2-7; TCRdb returns TRBD1, unconfirmable since there is no DNA. The germline gives CDR1 SGHDT, CDR2 YYEEEE. The length of the CDR3 is 16 residues.

This sequence joins TRBV5-1 and TRBJ2-1. CDR3 size: 17 residues. CDR1 and CDR2 from the germline V gene are SGHRS and YFSETQ. This CDR3 is CASSPELGLSSYNEQFF.

The chain employs TRBV7-6 and TRBJ2-1. The CDR3 has 13 residues. CDR1 SGHVS and CDR2 FNYEAQ come from the germline V gene. CDR3: CASSLGLNNEQLF.

The CDR3 region is CASSSSSLTGDTQYF. The chain recombines TRBV7-9 with TRBJ2-3; there is no DNA to check the TCRdb D call of TRBD1. This CDR3 contains 15 residues. Germline CDR1 and CDR2: SEHNR and FQNEAQ (reference sequence).

V usage is TRBV4-3 and J usage is TRBJ2-7; TCRdb's D call, TRBD2, is unchecked because there is no DNA. This CDR3 comprises 15 residues. Germline V gene sequence: CDR1 LGHNA, CDR2 YSLEER. CDR3 residues: CASSQDTGAEYEQYF.

The rearrangement uses TRBV7-2 and TRBJ2-7; the D call of TRBD2 rests on TCRdb alone, since no DNA is present to check it. Per the germline V gene, CDR1 is SGHTA and CDR2 is FQGNSA. The CDR3 is 14 residues long. The CDR3 spells CASSLVSGGSEQYF.

This clonotype is classed as medium-sized by frequency. This chain connects TRBV11-3 to TRBJ1-1. CDR3 length equals 16 residues. CDR1 is SGHNT and CDR2 is YENEEA in the germline V gene. CDR3: CASSLVWRKGDTEAFF.

This chain joins TRBV7-2 and TRBJ2-7; TCRdb returns TRBD2, unconfirmable since there is no DNA. Germline V lookup: CDR1 SGHTA, CDR2 FQGNSA. The CDR3 is 16 residues long. This chain's CDR3 is CASSSSSGGRSYEQYF. Looking up the rest from reference TRBV7-2 and TRBJ2-7 gives the full variable domain: GAGVSQSPSNKVTEKGKDVELRCDPISGHTALYWYRQSLGQGLEFLIYFQGNSAPDKSGLPSDRFSAERTGGSVSTLTIQRTQQEDSAVYLCASSSSSGGRSYEQYFGPGTRLTVT.